This TCR beta chain was sequenced for a study of T cell repertoires in cytomegalovirus infection (dated by TCRdb to the late 2010s). In the study overall: Alongside well-studied HLA-B-restricted epitopes, the peptide stimulations were aimed at recently identified HLA-C-restricted CMV epitopes, whose presentation resists viral immunomodulation. The HLA type of each donor mattered for the analysis, because public TCR beta signatures pointed to carriage of CMV infection along with the matching HLA type.

Comments on this clonotype: Its antigen specificity is not known. The input lacks base qualities; no much larger clone sits a single base away.

CDR1 is given as LNHDA and CDR2 as SQIVND, both from the germline V gene (reference sequence). Trimming takes 1 base from V and 1 base from J, and the germline ends sit 7 bases apart. Spanning cysteine to phenylalanine, the CDR3 consists of 14 amino acids. CDR3 DNA is the only sequence kept; it has 42 bases, read in frame from the first base. What the authors observed across the whole study: Cumulative frequency of public TCR beta family members discriminated carriers of CMV infection plus the relevant HLA type in this cohort and an independent roughly 340-donor cohort. The ex vivo response was dominated by HLA-C-restricted CMV-specific TCR beta clonotypes, which also provided the single most frequent clonotype in two of eight donors.

TCRdb lists the instrument as Illumina HiSeq 1500. TCRdb trimmed the raw reads at Q25, called clones with MiXCR and kept productive beta chains. CDR3 protein duplicates are merged, each entry listing the most common genes and DNA. The sample profile shows approximately 910,000 distinct CDR3 sequences; 30% to 40% of them were found once. Jointly, the top ten make up 10% to 15% of the sample. This specimen's treatment or condition label, interpreted: in vitro stimulation with specific CMV peptide epitopes to enrich CMV-specific T cells. This chain is built from TRBV19 and TRBJ1-1; TRBD1 is a weak D gene call, 5 bases matching. The clonotype originates from a human donor in good health (CMV status not recorded). Some clones in this sample may be carry-over from other donors' samples. Sample: cultured CD8+ T cells from PBMCs, taken from culture after CMV antigen stimulation. CDR3 region: CASSIAGTNTEAFF. The sequence in DNA is TGTGCCAGTAGTATAGCCGGGACGAACACTGAAGCTTTCTTT. The reference TRBV19 and TRBJ1-1 proteins fill in what lies around the CDR3, so the full variable domain reads DGGITQSPKYLFRKEGQNVTLSCEQNLNHDAMYWYRQDPGQGLRLIYYSQIVNDFQKGDIAEGYSVSREKKESFPLTVTSAQKNPTAFYLCASSIAGTNTEAFFGQGTRLTVV.